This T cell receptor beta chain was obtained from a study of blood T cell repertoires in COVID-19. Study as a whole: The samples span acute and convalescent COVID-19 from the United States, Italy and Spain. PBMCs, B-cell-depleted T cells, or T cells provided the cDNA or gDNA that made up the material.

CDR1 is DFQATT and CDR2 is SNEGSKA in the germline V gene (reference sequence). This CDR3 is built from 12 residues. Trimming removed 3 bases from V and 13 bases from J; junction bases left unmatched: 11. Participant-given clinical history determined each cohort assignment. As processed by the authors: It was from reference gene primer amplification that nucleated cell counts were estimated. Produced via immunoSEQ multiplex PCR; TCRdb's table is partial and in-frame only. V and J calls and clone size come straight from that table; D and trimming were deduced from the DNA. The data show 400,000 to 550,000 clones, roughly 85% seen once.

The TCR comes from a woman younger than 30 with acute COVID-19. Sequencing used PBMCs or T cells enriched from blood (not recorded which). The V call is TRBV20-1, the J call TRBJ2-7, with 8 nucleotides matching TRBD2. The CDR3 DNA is TGCAGTGCTAGTTTTGGGACTAGGTCAAGTTACTTC. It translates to CSASFGTRSSYF.